This TCR beta chain was profiled in a study of identical twins. Findings and caveats of the study: Modelling underestimated the level of out-of-frame TCR alpha sharing observed in monozygotic twins. Compared with unrelated sharing, twin-shared out-of-frame alpha sequences had more low-probability sequences.

About this clonotype itself: Its antigen is unknown.

Every sampled donor was Caucasian and healthy. The CDR3 runs to 14 residues. Germline-derived CDR1 and CDR2 are MDHEN and SYDVKM. Trimming at V came to 6 bases and at J to 8 bases, leaving 13 bases not matched to a gene. Each CDR3 protein is one row after TCRdb ran MiXCR on the 5' RACE reads. The sample records 1.5 million to 2 million distinct CDR3 sequences, around a third being singletons. This receptor was taken from a newborn girl in good health. Sequencing used cord blood. The V gene is TRBV28, the J gene TRBJ2-7; 7 bases are shared with TRBD2. CDR3 in DNA: TGTGCCAGCAGGCACGGGAGGACGAACTTCAAGCAGTACTTC. Protein: CASRHGRTNFKQYF.